The next 23 T cell receptor beta chains were all read from a single sample in a study of human T cells and chemical hapten exposure. TCRdb re-called the RACE reads with MiXCR, one entry per CDR3 protein. The sample has about 350,000 distinct CDR3 sequences, about 6% seen once. Regarding time point: patch test 2, 6 weeks after DPC sensitization. Noted treatment: therapeutic diphenylcyclopropenone sensitization with weekly scalp DPC. Sequencing used whole blood, obtained in connection with sensitization to the hapten diphenylcyclopropenone (DPC). The receptors stem from a woman between 18 and 30 years old with alopecia areata. Some clones in this sample may be carry-over from other donors' samples.

This clonotype was recorded at least ten times. The chain carries TRBV18 and TRBJ1-5; 7 bases agree with TRBD1. V lost 2 bases and J lost 6; bases outside the gene matches: 7. Germline V gene lookup returns CDR1 KGHSH and CDR2 LQKENI. The CDR3 has 15 residues. For the CDR3, the DNA is TGTGCCAGCTCACCAGTAGACAGGGACACTCAGCCCCAGCATTTT. Its translation is CASSPVDRDTQPQHF.

This clonotype came up many times. The gene calls are TRBV18 and TRBJ1-3; maybe TRBD1 (5 bases). With 3 bases removed from V and 5 bases from J, the gap between germline ends came to 14 bases. Germline loops: CDR1 KGHSH, CDR2 LQKENI. The CDR3 loop spans 15 amino acids. The CDR3 reads CASSPGPGVRNTIYF. The CDR3 bases are TGTGCCAGCTCACCGGGACCGGGGGTCCGAAACACCATATATTTT.

The chain uses TRBV20-1 and TRBJ2-5, with 8 bases that match TRBD1. Trimming cost V 0 bases and J 5 bases; bases outside gene matches: 8. This CDR3 has 15 amino acids. Looked up from germline, CDR1 is DFQATT and CDR2 is SNEGSKA (reference sequence). The CDR3 DNA follows: TGCAGTGCTAGAGAGGCCAGGGGGCAAACGGAGACCCAGTACTTC. Protein product: CSAREARGQTETQYF.

This clonotype was seen repeatedly, ten times or more. The genes are TRBV14 and TRBJ1-1, with 11 nucleotides matching TRBD1. The CDR3 has 14 residues. Germline loops: CDR1 SGHDN, CDR2 FVKESK. V gave up 6 bases and J gave up 5 bases; unmatched junction bases: 5. CDR3 sequence reads: CASRRTGGGTEAFF. The CDR3 DNA reads TGTGCCAGCAGGAGGACAGGGGGCGGGACTGAAGCTTTCTTT.

V gene TRBV4-2 combines with J gene TRBJ2-3; TRBD2 might be the D (6 bases). The CDR3 length is 16 residues. Per germline, CDR1 LGHNA and CDR2 YNFKEQ. The V end lost 3 bases, the J end lost 0 bases, and 13 bases lay between the germline ends. The CDR3, as DNA: TGTGCCAGCAGCCACCTCGTACTAGCTAGCACAGATACGCAGTATTTT. Translation: CASSHLVLASTDTQYF.

A few counts support this clonotype. The rearrangement joins TRBV5-4 to TRBJ2-2; D uncertain. Trimming removed 4 bases at V and 2 bases at J, with 9 bases between. The CDR3 is made up of 14 amino acids. From germline, CDR1 is SGHNT and CDR2 YYREEE (reference sequence). CDR3 loop: CASSPVRNTGELFF. DNA of the CDR3: TGTGCCAGCAGCCCCGTGAGAAACACCGGGGAGCTGTTTTTT. The variable domain in full, completed from reference TRBV5-4 and TRBJ2-2, reads ETGVTQSPTHLIKTRGQQVTLRCSSQSGHNTVSWYQQALGQGPQFIFQYYREEENGRGNFPPRFSGLQFPNYSSELNVNALELDDSALYLCASSPVRNTGELFFGEGSRLTVL.

V is TRBV28 and J is TRBJ1-1; no definite D call. The CDR3 sequence is 12 residues long. Germline V gives CDR1 MDHEN, CDR2 SYDVKM. The germline V and J ends were trimmed by 5 bases and 4 bases, with 8 bases remaining between them. The CDR3 is CASSLRTTEAFF. The CDR3 DNA is TGTGCCAGCAGTCTAAGGACCACTGAAGCTTTCTTT.

This clonotype was observed at least ten times. This chain connects TRBV6-2 or TRBV6-3 to TRBJ1-1; D gene ambiguous. The CDR3 is 14 amino acids. Germline V CDR1 and CDR2: MNHEY, SVGEGT. Deletions cut 2 bases from V and 4 bases from J, with 11 bases between. CDR3 sequence (DNA): TGTGCCAGCAGTTACGGGGATGGAGGCACTGAAGCTTTCTTT. Translating it yields CASSYGDGGTEAFF.

This clonotype was seen ten or more times. This chain uses TRBV6-2 or TRBV6-3 with TRBJ2-5, with 7 positions matching TRBD2. Germline V lookup: CDR1 MNHEY, CDR2 SVGEGT. The CDR3 covers 17 residues. Trimming took 2 bases from V and 0 from J; bases not matched to a gene: 9. The CDR3 DNA follows: TGTGCCAGCAGTTACAACCCGGGGACTATTAACCAAGAGACCCAGTACTTC. This encodes CASSYNPGTINQETQYF.

This clonotype showed up just a few times. This chain connects TRBV7-2 to TRBJ2-3; D is ambiguous. The ends were cut back, 4 bases at V and 0 bases at J, with 8 bases in the middle. The CDR3 consists of 14 residues. Germline values: CDR1 SGHTA, CDR2 FQGNSA. The chain's CDR3 is CASSSTLSTDTQYF. Here the CDR3 DNA reads TGTGCCAGCAGCTCGACCTTAAGCACAGATACGCAGTATTTT.

Note on this clonotype: A much bigger clone sits one base away, suggesting this may be a read error. The conserved final phenylalanine or tryptophan is absent from the CDR3, which likely points to a read error. V usage is TRBV6-1 and J usage is TRBJ2-7; weak D call: TRBD1 (6 bases). Germline V lookup: CDR1 MNHNS, CDR2 SASEGT. CDR3 length: 14 residues. Trimming took 4 bases from V and 1 from J, leaving 11 bases between them. The CDR3: CASSGRGLSYEQYL. CDR3 coding DNA: TGTGCCAGCAGTGGAAGGGGGTTGTCCTACGAGCAGTACTTA.

This clonotype was observed a handful of times. The chain couples TRBV29-1 to TRBJ2-5; weak D call: TRBD1 (6 bases). The CDR3 covers 15 residues. The ends were cut back, 0 bases at V and 2 bases at J, with 13 bases in the middle. From germline, CDR1 is SQVTM and CDR2 ANQGSEA. The CDR3 sequence: CSVEDPARGQETQYF. For the CDR3, the DNA is TGCAGCGTTGAAGACCCGGCGAGGGGGCAAGAGACCCAGTACTTC.

The V call is TRBV20-1, the J call TRBJ2-3; TRBD2 is a possible D gene (6 bases). Trimming shortened V by 1 base and J by 2 bases, and 16 bases separated the two germline ends. From germline, CDR1 is DFQATT and CDR2 SNEGSKA (reference sequence). This CDR3 comprises 16 residues. CDR3: CSARARPGLSTDTQYF. The CDR3 region has the DNA TGCAGTGCTAGAGCCCGACCGGGACTTTCCACAGATACGCAGTATTTT.

The V call is TRBV6-1, the J call TRBJ2-7; D is unresolved. This CDR3 is 13 amino acids long. Germline CDR1 MNHNS, CDR2 SASEGT. Trimming removed 2 bases from V and 0 bases from J, with 5 bases in between. The CDR3 DNA sequence: TGTGCCAGCAGTGAACAGAGCTCCTACGAGCAGTACTTC. Translating gives CASSEQSSYEQYF.

This sequence joins TRBV5-1 and TRBJ2-5; D is undetermined. CDR1 SGHRS and CDR2 YFSETQ come from the germline V gene. V was cut by 0 bases and J by 5 bases, with 8 bases left in between. The CDR3 consists of 13 residues. This chain's CDR3 is CASSLGDRETQYF. The CDR3 DNA follows: TGCGCCAGCAGCTTGGGGGATAGGGAGACCCAGTACTTC.

This clonotype has ten or more counts. The CDR3 DNA reads as TGTGCCAGCAGTTTAAATGCGGGACTTATGAACACTGAAGCTTTCTTT. Amino acids: CASSLNAGLMNTEAFF. V usage is TRBV28 and J usage is TRBJ1-1, with D tentatively TRBD1 (5 bases). The CDR3 sequence is 16 residues long. The V and J ends lost 2 bases and 0 bases respectively, with 13 bases between them. The V gene's germline CDR1 is MDHEN and CDR2 SYDVKM.

The V gene is TRBV12-3 or TRBV12-4, the J gene TRBJ1-6, with D hard to call. This CDR3 has 13 residues. Deletions cut 5 bases from V and 5 bases from J, with 7 bases between. The chain's CDR3 is CASSPINNSPLHF. The CDR3, as DNA: TGTGCCAGCAGTCCAATCAATAATTCACCCCTCCACTTT.

This clonotype has a count of ten or more. The J gene is TRBJ2-1, the V gene TRBV27; 12 bases are shared with TRBD2. V lost 5 bases and J lost 4; bases outside the gene matches: 9. Germline CDR1 reads MNHEY; CDR2 reads SMNVEV (reference sequence). CDR3 length: 17 amino acids. The chain's CDR3 is CASSPRLAGARYNEQFF. CDR3 coding DNA: TGTGCCAGCAGTCCTCGACTAGCGGGGGCTCGGTACAATGAGCAGTTCTTC.

This clonotype was detected many times. The chain uses TRBV5-1 and TRBJ1-1, with 10 bases identical to TRBD1. V shed 3 bases, J shed 1 base, and the junction held 9 bases outside the gene matches. Looked up from germline, CDR1 is SGHRS and CDR2 is YFSETQ. This CDR3 spans 17 amino acids. The CDR3 region has the DNA TGCGCCAGCAGCTCCGGCGGGACAGGGGCCCCGAACACTGAAGCTTTCTTT. Amino acids: CASSSGGTGAPNTEAFF.

This clonotype has ten or more counts. The rearrangement joins TRBV6-1 to TRBJ1-1, with D possibly matching TRBD1 (5 bases). The V end lost 8 bases, the J end lost 5 bases, and 15 bases lay between the germline ends. The CDR3 sequence is 13 residues long. The germline CDR1 and CDR2 sequences are MNHNS and SASEGT. Here the CDR3 reads CASAIQTVTEAFF. CDR3 sequence (DNA): TGTGCCAGCGCAATACAGACAGTAACTGAAGCTTTCTTT.

This clonotype was seen repeatedly, ten times or more. The rearrangement joins TRBV3-1 to TRBJ2-3, with TRBD2 matching 8 bases. Germline V gives CDR1 LGHDT, CDR2 YNNKEL (reference sequence). CDR3 length equals 17 residues. The J segment lost 1 base and the V segment lost 0 bases, leaving 6 bases of the junction unmatched. As DNA, the CDR3 is TGTGCCAGCAGCCAAGATTGGAGCGGGGGCCGCACAGATACGCAGTATTTT. Amino acids: CASSQDWSGGRTDTQYF.

The table lists this clonotype with many counts. The chain recombines TRBV12-3 or TRBV12-4 with TRBJ1-2; 11 nucleotides match TRBD1. The CDR3 loop spans 14 amino acids. Germline trimming cut 5 bases from V and 3 bases from J; bases unmatched to any gene: 2. CDR3 region: CASSRTGGHYGYTF. CDR3 nucleotide sequence: TGTGCCAGCAGTCGGACAGGGGGCCACTATGGCTACACCTTC.

The V and J genes are TRBV7-9 and TRBJ1-4, with D possibly TRBD1 on 6 matching bases. V was pared by 6 bases and J by 4 bases, with 15 bases between. Germline-derived CDR1 and CDR2 are SEHNR and FQNEAQ (reference sequence). This CDR3 spans 15 amino acids. Here the CDR3 reads CASRPGTPLNEKLFF. The CDR3 DNA is TGTGCCAGCAGGCCCGGGACACCCCTTAATGAAAAACTGTTTTTT.